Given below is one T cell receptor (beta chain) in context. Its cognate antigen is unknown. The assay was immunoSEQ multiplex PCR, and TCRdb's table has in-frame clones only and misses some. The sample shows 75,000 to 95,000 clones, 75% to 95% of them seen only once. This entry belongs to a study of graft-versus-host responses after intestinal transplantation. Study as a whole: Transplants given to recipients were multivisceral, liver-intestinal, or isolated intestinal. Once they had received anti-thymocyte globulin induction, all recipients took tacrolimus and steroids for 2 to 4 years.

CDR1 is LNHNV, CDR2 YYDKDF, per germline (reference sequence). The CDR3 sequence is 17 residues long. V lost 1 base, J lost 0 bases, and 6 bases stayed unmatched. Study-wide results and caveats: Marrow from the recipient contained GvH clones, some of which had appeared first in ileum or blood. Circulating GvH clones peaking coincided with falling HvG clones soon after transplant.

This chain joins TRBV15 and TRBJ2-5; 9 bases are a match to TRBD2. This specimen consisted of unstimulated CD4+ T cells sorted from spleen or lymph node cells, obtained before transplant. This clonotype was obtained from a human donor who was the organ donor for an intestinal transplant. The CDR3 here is CATSRGRLAGNQETQYF. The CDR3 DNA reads TGTGCCACCAGCAGAGGCAGGCTAGCGGGGAACCAAGAGACCCAGTACTTC.